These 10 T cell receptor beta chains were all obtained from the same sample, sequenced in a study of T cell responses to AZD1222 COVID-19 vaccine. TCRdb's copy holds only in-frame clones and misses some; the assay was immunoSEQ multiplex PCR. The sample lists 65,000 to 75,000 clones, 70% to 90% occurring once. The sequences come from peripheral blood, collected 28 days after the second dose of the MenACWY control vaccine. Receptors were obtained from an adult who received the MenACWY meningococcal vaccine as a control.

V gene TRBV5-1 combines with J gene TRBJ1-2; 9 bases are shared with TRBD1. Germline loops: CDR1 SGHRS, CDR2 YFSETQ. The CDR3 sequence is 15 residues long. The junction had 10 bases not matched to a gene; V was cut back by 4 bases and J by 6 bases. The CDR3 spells CASSGGQGGSDGYTF. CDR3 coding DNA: TGCGCCAGCAGCGGGGGACAGGGAGGTTCTGATGGCTACACCTTC. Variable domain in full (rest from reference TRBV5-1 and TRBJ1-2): KAGVTQTPRYLIKTRGQQVTLSCSPISGHRSVSWYQQTPGQGLQFLFEYFSETQRNKGNFPGRFSGRQFSNSRSEMNVSTLELGDSALYLCASSGGQGGSDGYTFGSGTRLTVV.

CDR3 amino acids: CASKGTGANVLTF. CDR3 nucleotide sequence: TGTGCCAGCAAAGGTACTGGGGCCAACGTCCTGACTTTC. The chain uses TRBV2 and TRBJ2-6; D uncertain. Between the trimmed V and J ends, which lost 7 bases and 2 bases, there was a span of 6 bases. Germline V gives CDR1 SNHLY, CDR2 FYNNEI. The CDR3 length is 13 residues.

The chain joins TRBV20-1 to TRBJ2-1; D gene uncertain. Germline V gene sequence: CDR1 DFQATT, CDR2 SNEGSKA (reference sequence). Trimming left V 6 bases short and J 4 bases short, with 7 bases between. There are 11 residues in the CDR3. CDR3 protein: CSAAHYNEQFF. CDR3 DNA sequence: TGCAGTGCCGCGCATTACAATGAGCAGTTCTTC.

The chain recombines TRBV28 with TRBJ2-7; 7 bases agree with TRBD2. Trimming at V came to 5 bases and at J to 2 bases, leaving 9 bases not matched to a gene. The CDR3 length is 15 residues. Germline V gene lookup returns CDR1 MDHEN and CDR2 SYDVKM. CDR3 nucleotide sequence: TGTGCCAGCAGTCCACCGAGCGGGGACCCCTACGAGCAGTACTTC. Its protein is CASSPPSGDPYEQYF.

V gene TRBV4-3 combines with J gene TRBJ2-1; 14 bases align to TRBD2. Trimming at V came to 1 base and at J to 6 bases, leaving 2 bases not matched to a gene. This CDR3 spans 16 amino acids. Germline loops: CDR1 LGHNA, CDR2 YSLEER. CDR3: CASSQAGTSGGNEQFF. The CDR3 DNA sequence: TGCGCCAGCAGCCAAGCCGGGACTAGCGGGGGCAATGAGCAGTTCTTC.

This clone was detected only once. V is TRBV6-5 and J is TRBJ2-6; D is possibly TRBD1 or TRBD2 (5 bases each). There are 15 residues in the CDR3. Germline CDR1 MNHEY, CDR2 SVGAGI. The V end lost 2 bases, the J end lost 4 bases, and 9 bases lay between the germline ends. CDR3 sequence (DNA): TGTGCCAGCAGTTACGAGGGGAGCGGGGCCAACGTCCTGACTTTC. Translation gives CASSYEGSGANVLTF.

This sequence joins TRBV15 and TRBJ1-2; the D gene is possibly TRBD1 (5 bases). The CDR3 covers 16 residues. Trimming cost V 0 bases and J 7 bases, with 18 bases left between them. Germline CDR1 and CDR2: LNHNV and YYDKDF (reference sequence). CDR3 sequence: CATSRDPRVVVGGYTF. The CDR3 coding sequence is TGTGCCACCAGCAGAGATCCCAGGGTGGTGGTGGGTGGCTACACCTTC.

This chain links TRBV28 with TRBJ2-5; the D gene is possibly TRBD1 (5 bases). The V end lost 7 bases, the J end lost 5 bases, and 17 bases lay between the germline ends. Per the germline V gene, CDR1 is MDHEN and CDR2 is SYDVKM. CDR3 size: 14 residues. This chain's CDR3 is CASNLGRVRETQYF. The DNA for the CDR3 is TGTGCCAGCAACCTAGGCAGGGTTCGGGAGACCCAGTACTTC.

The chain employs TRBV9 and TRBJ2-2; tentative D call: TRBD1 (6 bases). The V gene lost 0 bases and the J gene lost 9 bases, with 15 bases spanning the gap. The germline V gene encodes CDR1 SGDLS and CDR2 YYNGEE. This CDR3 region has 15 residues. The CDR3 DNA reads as TGTGCCAGCAGCGTAGAATCGACTGGGGGCCGGGAGCTGTTTTTT. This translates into CASSVESTGGRELFF.

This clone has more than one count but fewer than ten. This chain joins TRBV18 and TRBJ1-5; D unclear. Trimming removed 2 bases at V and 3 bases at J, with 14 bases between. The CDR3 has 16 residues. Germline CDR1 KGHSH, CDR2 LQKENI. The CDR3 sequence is CASSPTAPRDNQPQHF. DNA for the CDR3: TGTGCCAGCTCACCAACGGCCCCAAGAGACAATCAGCCCCAGCATTTT.